This T cell receptor beta chain stems from a study of T-cell reconstitution after alpha-beta-depleted transplantation in children. The study's findings and limits: After transplant, at about two months, alpha-beta T cells were reportedly derived from several hundred expanded graft clones. T-cell counts and diversity at one year post-transplant came mainly from newly produced T cells.

Molecular barcoding with unique molecular identifiers was used for the TCRbeta library. TCRdb re-derived calls from the PCR reads in MiXCR, one entry per CDR3 protein. The profile shows 200,000 to 250,000 distinct CDR3 sequences, around 7% of them singletons. This clonotype has at least ten counts. Its antigen is not identified. Losses at the gene ends were 5 bases for V and 4 bases for J; bases not matched to a gene: 9. The CDR3 contains 15 residues. Germline V gene data show CDR1 as SGHRS and CDR2 as YFSETQ. The sequence was obtained from a boy between 2 and 10 years old with acute lymphoblastic leukemia, due to receive a stem cell transplant. The J gene is TRBJ1-2, the V gene TRBV5-1; 9 bases line up with TRBD1. The sequences come from PBMCs, collected before TCRalphabeta/CD19-depleted stem cell transplant. CDR3 nucleotide sequence: TGCGCCAGCAGAGGGACAGGGAAGTACGGCTATGGCTACACCTTC. Residues: CASRGTGKYGYGYTF.